The 15 T cell receptor beta chains reported below all come from one sample, sequenced in a study of CD8+ T cells in alopecia areata. The treatment here: oral pan-JAK inhibitor, 5-10 mg twice daily. Isolated RNA was reverse transcribed into cDNA used as the sequencing template. This table comes from immunoSEQ multiplex PCR, and its TCRdb copy is limited to in-frame clones, with some not included. The table shows 200,000 to 250,000 clones, with about 40% occurring only once. The sequencing here drew on CD4+ T cells sorted from blood, taken at roughly week 38, from a patient treated with tofacitinib. Receptors were obtained from a human donor with alopecia areata.

This clone showed up just a few times. The chain employs TRBV5-1 and TRBJ2-1; D may be TRBD1 (5 bases). The V end lost 0 bases, the J end lost 2 bases, and 9 bases lay between the germline ends. The CDR3 is 15 amino acids. CDR1 is SGHRS and CDR2 is YFSETQ in the germline V gene. CDR3 loop: CASSLASGTYNEQFF. In DNA form, the CDR3 reads TGCGCCAGCAGCTTGGCCTCAGGGACCTACAATGAGCAGTTCTTC.

In its sample, this clone was seen a few times. The J gene is TRBJ2-1, the V gene TRBV6-5, with D unclear. The CDR3 spans 12 residues. The germline CDR1 and CDR2 sequences are MNHEY and SVGAGI. The V and J ends lost 2 bases and 9 bases respectively, with 8 bases between them. The CDR3 region has the DNA TGTGCCAGCAGTTACGTAGGTGGTGAGCAGTTCTTC. This gives the protein CASSYVGGEQFF.

On this clone: An end of the junction does not agree with germline; a read error may underlie this. The V call is TRBV29-1, the J call TRBJ2-1; 7 bases are a match to TRBD1. The length of the CDR3 is 14 residues. Germline V gives CDR1 SQVTM, CDR2 ANQGSEA. CDR3 coding DNA: TGCAGCGTAGAAGGGGACAGCAGGGGAAATGAGCAGTTCTTC. It specifies CSVEGDSRGNEQFF.

This chain joins TRBV18 and TRBJ2-7; 8 positions match TRBD2. This CDR3 has 15 amino acids. V shed 5 bases and J 3 bases; nucleotides not matched to a gene: 9. CDR1 KGHSH and CDR2 LQKENI come from the germline V gene. This chain's CDR3 is CASSTTGTRGYEQYF. DNA for the CDR3: TGTGCCAGCTCAACCACCGGGACTAGGGGCTACGAGCAGTACTTC.

This clone was seen only a few times. This chain uses TRBV7-9 with TRBJ2-7; D is undetermined. This CDR3 has 12 residues. Germline V gene sequence: CDR1 SEHNR, CDR2 FQNEAQ (reference sequence). The V and J ends lost 5 bases and 6 bases respectively, with 11 bases between them. This CDR3 reads CASSPHGGEQYF. The CDR3, as DNA: TGTGCCAGCAGCCCGCACGGCGGCGAGCAGTACTTC.

The chain is built from TRBV29-1 and TRBJ2-1, with TRBD1 matching over 8 bases. V dropped 5 bases and J dropped 4; count of bases not matched to a gene: 7. CDR3 length equals 14 residues. In germline, CDR1 is SQVTM, CDR2 ANQGSEA. The CDR3 loop is CSVKTGVMYNEQFF. As DNA, the CDR3 is TGCAGCGTTAAGACAGGGGTCATGTACAATGAGCAGTTCTTC.

A single count supports this clone. CDR3 residues: CASTVNTEAFF. The CDR3, as DNA: TGTGCCAGCACAGTGAACACTGAAGCTTTCTTT. The chain couples TRBV6-6 to TRBJ1-1; D gene uncertain. Trimming took 7 bases from V and 0 from J, leaving 3 bases between them. Germline V CDR1 and CDR2: MNHNY, SVGAGI (reference sequence). The CDR3 spans 11 residues.

The chain combines TRBV7-7 with TRBJ2-1, with TRBD2 matching over 9 bases. Germline loops: CDR1 SSHAT, CDR2 FNYEAQ (reference sequence). V lost 5 bases to trimming and J lost 2 bases; unmatched junction nucleotides: 4. The length of the CDR3 is 15 residues. The CDR3 protein is CASSPLAGPYNEQFF. CDR3 in DNA: TGTGCCAGCAGCCCCCTAGCGGGGCCCTACAATGAGCAGTTCTTC.

This clone has a handful of counts. The rearrangement uses TRBV30 and TRBJ2-3, with 11 bases that match TRBD2. This CDR3 has 16 amino acids. In germline, CDR1 is GTSNPN, CDR2 SVGIG (reference sequence). V shed 0 bases, J shed 5 bases, and the junction held 7 bases outside the gene matches. The CDR3 spells CAWSVKLAGVLDTQYF. CDR3 bases: TGTGCCTGGAGTGTAAAACTAGCGGGAGTATTAGATACGCAGTATTTT.

The gene calls are TRBV5-1 and TRBJ1-1; D not certain. The V gene lost 7 bases and the J gene lost 0 bases, with 10 bases spanning the gap. The CDR3 covers 13 residues. CDR1 is SGHRS, CDR2 YFSETQ, per germline. The CDR3 sequence is CASQARLNTEAFF. DNA for the CDR3: TGCGCCAGCCAGGCCAGGCTGAACACTGAAGCTTTCTTT.

This clone occurred a few times. The V gene is TRBV19, the J gene TRBJ1-1; D is undetermined. The germline gives CDR1 LNHDA, CDR2 SQIVND (reference sequence). V gave up 6 bases and J gave up 8 bases, with 13 bases separating them. The CDR3 consists of 12 residues. In DNA form, the CDR3 reads TGTGCCAGTAGGAATCGCCCGGGGGAAGCTTTCTTT. Amino acids: CASRNRPGEAFF.

In its sample, this clone was seen many times. The sample holds other DNA sequences that translate to the same CDR3. The chain has TRBV4-1 and TRBJ2-7; D is ambiguous. The CDR3 is made up of 16 amino acids. Trimming left V 4 bases short and J 0 bases short, with 16 bases between. Germline CDR1 and CDR2: MGHRA and YSYEKL. The CDR3 loop reads CASSRASRSSSYEQYF. CDR3 coding DNA: TGCGCCAGCAGCCGTGCTAGTAGGAGTTCCTCCTACGAGCAGTACTTC.

In this sample, this clone turned up a few times. V and J are TRBV2 and TRBJ2-7, with TRBD1 as a possible D gene (6 bases). Between the trimmed V and J ends, which lost 4 bases and 3 bases, there was a span of 7 bases. There are 12 residues in the CDR3. Looked up from germline, CDR1 is SNHLY and CDR2 is FYNNEI. The CDR3, as DNA: TGTGCCAGCAGTGGCAGGGGCTACGAGCAGTACTTC. Amino acid sequence: CASSGRGYEQYF.

The chain recombines TRBV29-1 with TRBJ1-5; 7 positions match TRBD1. Trimming removed 3 bases from V and 3 bases from J; junction bases left unmatched: 11. The length of the CDR3 is 16 residues. CDR1 SQVTM and CDR2 ANQGSEA come from the germline V gene. The CDR3 DNA follows: TGCAGCGTTGACGAGGGGGCGCTGGAGGTCAATCAGCCCCAGCATTTT. Translating gives CSVDEGALEVNQPQHF.

The genes are TRBV4-2 and TRBJ1-2; possible D gene TRBD1, 6 bases. Germline CDR1 and CDR2: LGHNA and YNFKEQ. The CDR3 length is 17 residues. The V gene lost 0 bases and the J gene lost 0 bases, with 14 bases spanning the gap. The CDR3, as DNA: TGTGCCAGCAGCCAAGACCAAGGGGGGATCACTAACTATGGCTACACCTTC. This codes for CASSQDQGGITNYGYTF.